This T cell receptor beta chain was sequenced during a study of T cell responses to AZD1222 COVID-19 vaccine. Study findings and constraints: Unmutated variant regions are reportedly targeted by nearly half of spike-specific TCRs. Possibly, clonal diversity was underestimated; donors were largely white British and included more females. Increased Spike-specific TCR breadth and depth were observed after two AZD1222 doses. None of the repertoires were sampled until the peak T cell response had passed.

This CDR3 is built from 16 residues. V dropped 2 bases and J dropped 4 bases, with 15 bases sitting between them. Germline CDR1 PRHDT, CDR2 FYEKMQ (reference sequence). With respect to this clone: Its antigen is still unknown.

Produced via immunoSEQ multiplex PCR; TCRdb's table is partial and in-frame only. This sample yields approximately 96,000 clones, of which about 86% are seen a single time; about 6% belongs to the top ten. Sample: peripheral blood, taken 28 days after the second AZD1222 dose. The origin of this receptor is an adult who received the AZD1222 COVID-19 vaccine. The gene calls are TRBV13 and TRBJ2-1; maybe TRBD2 (7 bases). The CDR3 reads CASSLIGGQSYNEQFF. The CDR3, as DNA: TGTGCCAGCAGCTTAATCGGGGGGCAGTCGTACAATGAGCAGTTCTTC. Full variable domain (rest looked up from reference TRBV13 and TRBJ2-1): AAGVIQSPRHLIKEKRETATLKCYPIPRHDTVYWYQQGPGQDPQFLISFYEKMQSDKGSIPDRFSAQQFSDYHSELNMSSLELGDSALYFCASSLIGGQSYNEQFFGPGTRLTVL.